This section outlines one T cell receptor beta chain sequence together with its context. PCR amplification relied on 60 Vbeta primers (plus 13 Jbeta primers). The assay was immunoSEQ multiplex PCR, and TCRdb's table has in-frame clones only and misses some. Of 200,000 or so clones in the sample, roughly 80% were seen once. Trimming pared 4 bases from V and 8 bases from J, leaving 14 bases between. The germline V gene has CDR1 MGHRA and CDR2 YSYEKL. There are 13 residues in the CDR3. This sample stems from a study of cytomegalovirus exposure and HLA in healthy donors. The chain combines TRBV4-1 with TRBJ1-2; TRBD1 might be the D (5 bases). The sequencing sample was made of PBMCs. This TCR was recovered from a woman aged 45-65 years in good health and CMV-seropositive. The CDR3 here is CASSLRDLSGYTF. The DNA of the CDR3 is TGCGCCAGCAGCCTCAGGGATTTGAGCGGCTACACCTTC.